Below are 29 T cell receptor beta chains sequenced from a single sample in a study of radiotherapy plus CTLA-4 blockade in lung cancer. Generated by immunoSEQ multiplex PCR, the TCRdb table keeps only in-frame clones and is missing some. The repertoire holds about 59,000 clones, with 72% as singletons. Sample: peripheral blood, taken from a patient treated with radiotherapy plus ipilimumab. Every receptor here comes from a human donor with non-small cell lung cancer whose response to radiotherapy plus ipilimumab could not be evaluated.

This clone was seen more than once but under ten times. The DNA of the CDR3 is TGTGCCAGCAGCTTGGGCAGGGGGGAGCCTTATGGCTACACCTTC. It encodes CASSLGRGEPYGYTF. The V and J genes are TRBV5-4 and TRBJ1-2, with TRBD1 matching over 7 bases. Germline V gives CDR1 SGHNT, CDR2 YYREEE (reference sequence). J gave up 5 bases and V 0 bases, and 7 bases lay outside the gene matches. The CDR3 loop spans 15 amino acids.

The V and J genes are TRBV2 and TRBJ1-5, with a weak D call TRBD1 (5 bases). This CDR3 spans 13 amino acids. Germline V CDR1 and CDR2: SNHLY, FYNNEI. Trimming removed 10 bases at V and 2 bases at J, with 12 bases between. The CDR3 reads CATRVQGNQPQHF. The CDR3 region has the DNA TGTGCCACTAGGGTACAGGGCAATCAGCCCCAGCATTTT.

The rearrangement uses TRBV7-2 and TRBJ2-5, with D perhaps TRBD1 (5 bases). V shed 5 bases and J shed 7 bases, with 20 bases lying between them. Looked up from germline, CDR1 is SGHTA and CDR2 is FQGNSA. The CDR3 spans 15 residues. The CDR3 DNA sequence: TGTGCCAGCAGCCAGTCCGGAGACAGCATGGGGACCCAGTACTTC. Its protein is CASSQSGDSMGTQYF.

The gene calls are TRBV27 and TRBJ2-3; TRBD2 is a possible D gene (6 bases). Between the trimmed V and J ends, which lost 11 bases and 6 bases, there was a span of 6 bases. Germline V lookup: CDR1 MNHEY, CDR2 SMNVEV (reference sequence). The CDR3 extends over 9 amino acids. CDR3 DNA sequence: TGTGCCGCGGGGGATACGCAGTATTTT. Translating gives CAAGDTQYF.

This clone turned up a few times. V usage is TRBV19 and J usage is TRBJ2-3; tentatively, D is TRBD2 (6 bases). Germline V gives CDR1 LNHDA, CDR2 SQIVND (reference sequence). V lost 4 bases and J 3 bases, leaving 11 bases between the germline ends. This CDR3 has 14 amino acids. The CDR3 is CASSRLGRTDTQYF. The CDR3 DNA follows: TGTGCCAGTAGTAGACTAGGGCGGACAGATACGCAGTATTTT.

The CDR3 region is CASNLGGTSGYNEQFF. CDR3 in DNA: TGTGCCAGCAACCTTGGAGGGACTAGCGGCTACAATGAGCAGTTCTTC. The chain is built from TRBV5-4 and TRBJ2-1; 11 bases fit TRBD2. Looked up from germline, CDR1 is SGHNT and CDR2 is YYREEE (reference sequence). CDR3 size: 16 residues. The V and J ends lost 6 bases and 3 bases, in that order; junction bases with no gene match: 8.

The rearrangement links TRBV28 to TRBJ2-7, with TRBD2 as a possible D gene (6 bases). Germline values: CDR1 MDHEN, CDR2 SYDVKM. The CDR3 spans 15 residues. Trimming left V 5 bases short and J 0 bases short, with 14 bases between. The CDR3 loop reads CASSGADGSSYEQYF. The CDR3 region has the DNA TGTGCCAGCAGTGGGGCGGACGGGAGCTCCTACGAGCAGTACTTC.

CDR3 amino acids: CASSLVVSGNTIYF. The DNA of the CDR3 is TGTGCCAGCAGCTTAGTCGTCTCTGGAAACACCATATATTTT. The rearrangement uses TRBV7-9 and TRBJ1-3; the D is unclear. Looked up from germline, CDR1 is SEHNR and CDR2 is FQNEAQ (reference sequence). The CDR3 contains 14 residues. Trimming removed 1 base at V and 0 bases at J, with 4 bases between.

V gene TRBV4-1 combines with J gene TRBJ1-3; D is perhaps TRBD1 (6 bases). Germline V gene lookup returns CDR1 MGHRA and CDR2 YSYEKL. Trimming shortened V by 1 base and J by 3 bases, and 19 bases separated the two germline ends. This CDR3 has 18 amino acids. The CDR3 DNA reads TGCGCCAGCAGCCAAGGCCGTGGGGGCCTTCTCTTTGGAAACACCATATATTTT. Protein product: CASSQGRGGLLFGNTIYF.

The chain combines TRBV5-5 with TRBJ2-1, with D possibly being TRBD1 (6 bases). The CDR3 sequence is 16 residues long. Per germline, CDR1 SGHKS and CDR2 YYEKEE (reference sequence). V shed 1 base and J shed 3 bases, with 14 bases lying between them. CDR3 sequence: CASSLNQGQVYNEQFF. The DNA of the CDR3 is TGTGCCAGCAGCTTGAACCAGGGGCAAGTCTACAATGAGCAGTTCTTC.

The chain's CDR3 is CASGLEANTGELFF. Written as DNA, the CDR3 is TGTGCCAGCGGGTTAGAGGCGAACACCGGGGAGCTGTTTTTT. The V call is TRBV6-4, the J call TRBJ2-2; no reliable D call. The CDR3 is made up of 14 amino acids. Germline CDR1 MRHNA, CDR2 SNTAGT. Trimming left V 8 bases short and J 0 bases short, with 10 bases between.

The J gene is TRBJ1-2, the V gene TRBV5-4; 7 bases line up with TRBD1. V lost 3 bases to trimming and J lost 0 bases; unmatched junction nucleotides: 8. The germline V gene has CDR1 SGHNT and CDR2 YYREEE (reference sequence). The CDR3 runs to 16 residues. The CDR3 region has the DNA TGTGCCAGCAGCTACGGACAGGCGAACTCTAACTATGGCTACACCTTC. It encodes CASSYGQANSNYGYTF.

The chain couples TRBV4-3 to TRBJ1-2, with D maybe TRBD1 (5 bases). Germline loops: CDR1 LGHNA, CDR2 YSLEER. V lost 0 bases and J 4 bases, leaving 15 bases between the germline ends. The CDR3 covers 16 residues. CDR3 bases: TGCGCCAGCAGCCAAGATCTTCAGGGTTGGGGCTATGGCTACACCTTC. This translates into CASSQDLQGWGYGYTF.

CDR3 sequence: CASSPDRGSYNEQFF. CDR3 sequence (DNA): TGTGCCAGCAGTCCCGACAGGGGTAGCTACAATGAGCAGTTCTTC. This rearrangement joins TRBV7-6 to TRBJ2-1; TRBD1 agrees at 8 bases. This CDR3 has 15 residues. Germline V lookup: CDR1 SGHVS, CDR2 FNYEAQ. V lost 6 bases to trimming and J lost 3 bases; unmatched junction nucleotides: 7.

The V call is TRBV6-6, the J call TRBJ2-1; possible D gene TRBD1, 5 bases. The germline gives CDR1 MNHNY, CDR2 SVGAGI (reference sequence). This CDR3 contains 14 residues. V lost 6 bases and J 2 bases, leaving 11 bases between the germline ends. Here the CDR3 DNA reads TGTGCCAGCAGGTCCCAGGGCGCCTACAATGAGCAGTTCTTC. It translates to CASRSQGAYNEQFF.

This clone has only one observation. The rearrangement uses TRBV6-4 and TRBJ1-2; the match to TRBD1 covers 7 bases. Germline CDR1 is MRHNA and CDR2 is SNTAGT. V shed 0 bases, J shed 8 bases, and the junction held 3 bases outside the gene matches. The CDR3 has 13 residues. The CDR3 is CASSDSKDRGYTF. The CDR3, as DNA: TGTGCCAGCAGTGACTCGAAGGACAGGGGCTACACCTTC.

The V gene is TRBV7-2, the J gene TRBJ2-1; 7 bases are a match to TRBD2. With V trimmed by 5 bases and J by 2 bases, 6 bases remained unmatched. Germline CDR1 and CDR2: SGHTA and FQGNSA. This CDR3 has 15 residues. CDR3: CASSGSGPTYNEQFF. The CDR3 DNA follows: TGTGCCAGCAGCGGTAGCGGGCCCACCTACAATGAGCAGTTCTTC.

The rearrangement uses TRBV25-1 and TRBJ2-3; TRBD1 agrees at 8 bases. The CDR3 spans 16 residues. Trimming cost V 5 bases and J 3 bases; bases outside gene matches: 10. Germline CDR1 MGHDK, CDR2 SYGVNS. CDR3 region: CASSTRTGPGTDTQYF. In DNA form, the CDR3 reads TGTGCCAGCAGTACAAGGACAGGGCCGGGGACAGATACGCAGTATTTT.

The genes are TRBV5-4 and TRBJ2-5, with 9 nucleotides matching TRBD2. Near its end, the DNA agrees better with TRBJ2-7, so the J call may be wrong. Germline CDR1 reads SGHNT; CDR2 reads YYREEE (reference sequence). The CDR3 totals 17 residues. This chain's CDR3 is CASSLSLLAGSIAEQYF. CDR3 nucleotide sequence: TGTGCCAGCAGCTTGTCTCTCCTAGCGGGATCTATTGCCGAGCAGTACTTC.

This clone occurred once. V usage is TRBV29-1 and J usage is TRBJ2-5, with D uncertain. The CDR3 runs to 14 residues. Trimming left V 7 bases short and J 4 bases short, with 19 bases between. Germline values: CDR1 SQVTM, CDR2 ANQGSEA. CDR3 bases: TGCAGCGCCGACGCTAGGAGCAAAGGAGAGACCCAGTACTTC. Protein: CSADARSKGETQYF.

The V call is TRBV4-1, the J call TRBJ2-1; 7 bases line up with TRBD1. This CDR3 contains 16 residues. V gave up 0 bases and J gave up 9 bases; unmatched junction bases: 11. Germline V CDR1 and CDR2: MGHRA, YSYEKL. The CDR3 here is CASSQEYSGGFSEQFF. In nucleotides, the CDR3 is TGCGCCAGCAGCCAAGAGTACTCAGGGGGATTTAGTGAGCAGTTCTTC.

This chain joins TRBV7-2 and TRBJ2-3, with D perhaps TRBD1 (5 bases). This CDR3 contains 14 residues. V was shortened by 5 bases and J by 4 bases, with 13 bases between the two germline ends. Germline CDR1 is SGHTA and CDR2 is FQGNSA. The CDR3 is CASSPGSGSDTQYF. CDR3 nucleotide sequence: TGTGCCAGCAGCCCAGGGTCCGGGTCAGATACGCAGTATTTT. The variable domain in full, with the rest retrieved from reference TRBV7-2 and TRBJ2-3, is GAGVSQSPSNKVTEKGKDVELRCDPISGHTALYWYRQSLGQGLEFLIYFQGNSAPDKSGLPSDRFSAERTGGSVSTLTIQRTQQEDSAVYLCASSPGSGSDTQYFGPGTRLTVL.

This rearrangement joins TRBV5-4 to TRBJ2-4; D is perhaps TRBD2 (5 bases). The CDR3 has 13 residues. V dropped 2 bases and J dropped 6 bases, with 9 bases sitting between them. From germline, CDR1 is SGHNT and CDR2 YYREEE (reference sequence). The CDR3 DNA sequence: TGTGCCAGCAGCTTTACGGGGTCAAACATTCAGTACTTC. It translates to CASSFTGSNIQYF.

DNA of the CDR3: TGTGCCAGCAGGCCTAGCGGGAGTGTACACGAGCAGTACTTC. It yields the protein CASRPSGSVHEQYF. The chain is built from TRBV6-1 and TRBJ2-7; 10 positions match TRBD2. Germline lookup yields CDR1 MNHNS and CDR2 SASEGT. The trim removed 6 bases at V and 5 bases at J, leaving 7 bases unmatched. The CDR3 contains 14 residues.

The count of this clone is one. The CDR3 is CASREYPYNEQFF. In DNA form, the CDR3 reads TGTGCCAGTAGGGAGTATCCCTACAATGAGCAGTTCTTC. This chain links TRBV19 with TRBJ2-1; D unresolved. This CDR3 is 13 amino acids long. V gave up 6 bases and J gave up 2 bases, with 8 bases separating them. The germline CDR1 and CDR2 sequences are LNHDA and SQIVND (reference sequence).

V is TRBV7-9 and J is TRBJ1-1; TRBD1 aligns across 8 bases. Germline V CDR1 and CDR2: SEHNR, FQNEAQ (reference sequence). V gave up 4 bases and J gave up 0 bases; unmatched junction bases: 4. CDR3 size: 15 residues. The CDR3 bases are TGTGCCAGCAGCTGGGGACAGGCCTTGAACACTGAAGCTTTCTTT. It translates to CASSWGQALNTEAFF.

The chain couples TRBV5-1 to TRBJ2-2, with TRBD1 matching over 9 bases. V shed 3 bases and J 4 bases; nucleotides not matched to a gene: 7. There are 16 residues in the CDR3. Germline assignment: CDR1 SGHRS and CDR2 YFSETQ. CDR3 in DNA: TGCGCCAGCAGCTGGGCACAGGGGGCTGTCACCGGGGAGCTGTTTTTT. It translates to CASSWAQGAVTGELFF. Full variable domain (remainder filled in from reference TRBV5-1 and TRBJ2-2): KAGVTQTPRYLIKTRGQQVTLSCSPISGHRSVSWYQQTPGQGLQFLFEYFSETQRNKGNFPGRFSGRQFSNSRSEMNVSTLELGDSALYLCASSWAQGAVTGELFFGEGSRLTVL.

The J gene is TRBJ2-5, the V gene TRBV18; possible D gene TRBD1, 5 bases. This CDR3 comprises 13 residues. Deletions cut 4 bases from V and 4 bases from J, with 10 bases between. CDR1 is KGHSH, CDR2 LQKENI, per germline. The CDR3 DNA reads TGTGCCAGCTCACAAAGGGGTGGAGAGACCCAGTACTTC. Its translation is CASSQRGGETQYF.

The chain uses TRBV6-5 and TRBJ1-2, with D possibly being TRBD1 (6 bases). Germline-derived CDR1 and CDR2 are MNHEY and SVGAGI. CDR3 size: 14 residues. Trimming stripped 10 bases from V and 8 bases from J, with 23 bases between. DNA for the CDR3: TGTGCCACGAAAAGACCTCGACAGGTTATGGGCTACACCTTC. This translates into CATKRPRQVMGYTF.